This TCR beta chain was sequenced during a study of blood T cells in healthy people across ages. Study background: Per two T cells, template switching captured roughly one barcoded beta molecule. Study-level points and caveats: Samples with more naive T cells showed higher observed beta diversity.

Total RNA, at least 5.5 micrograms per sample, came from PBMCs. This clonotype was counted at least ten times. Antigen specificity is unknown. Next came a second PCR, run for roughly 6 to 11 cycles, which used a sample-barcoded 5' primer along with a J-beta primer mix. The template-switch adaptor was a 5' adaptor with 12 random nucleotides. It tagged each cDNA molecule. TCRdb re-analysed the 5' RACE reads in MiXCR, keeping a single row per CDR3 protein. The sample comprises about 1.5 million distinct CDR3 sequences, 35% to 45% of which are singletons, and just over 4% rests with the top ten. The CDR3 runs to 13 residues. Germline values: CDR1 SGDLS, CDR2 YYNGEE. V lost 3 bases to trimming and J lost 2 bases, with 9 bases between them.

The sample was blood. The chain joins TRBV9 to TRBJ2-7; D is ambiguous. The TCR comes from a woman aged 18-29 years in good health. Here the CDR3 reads CASSAGPTYEQYF. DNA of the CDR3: TGTGCCAGCAGCGCCGGTCCCACCTACGAGCAGTACTTC.